Below, one TCR beta chain is given with its context. These data belong to a study of Ad26.COV2.S vaccination and SARS-CoV-2 variants. Germline CDR1 reads ENHRY; CDR2 reads SYGVKD. V lost 0 bases and J 6 bases, leaving 17 bases between the germline ends. The CDR3 covers 16 residues. The treatment: some 20 received Ad26.COV2.S at low or high dose, single or two shots; roughly five received placebo; per-sample allocation not given. Sampling was performed 63 days after the first vaccine or placebo injection. Sequencing used immunoSEQ multiplex PCR; TCRdb keeps in-frame clones, though not all of them. The top ten clones hold approximately 4% of a sample with roughly 420,000 clones, approximately 90% of them seen once.

This chain joins TRBV10-3 and TRBJ1-2; D gene uncertain. The specimen comprised peripheral blood, sampled in a trial of Ad26.COV2.S vaccine versus placebo. This receptor was identified in a person between 18 and 65 years old who received the Ad26.COV2.S COVID-19 vaccine or a placebo. The CDR3 sequence: CAISESPAGEDDGYTF. CDR3 nucleotide sequence: TGTGCCATCAGTGAGTCTCCTGCTGGGGAGGATGATGGCTACACCTTC.